The 22 T cell receptor beta chains presented below share a single source sample, sequenced in a study of cytomegalovirus exposure and HLA in healthy donors. Both 60 Vbeta primers and 13 Jbeta primers went into the PCR. Method: immunoSEQ multiplex PCR; TCRdb's copy keeps in-frame clones and lacks some. Of about 150,000 clones in the sample, roughly 80% were seen once. The source material was PBMCs. These receptors originate from a male donor in good health and CMV-seronegative.

The rearrangement joins TRBV7-3 to TRBJ2-3; 12 bases agree with TRBD1. This CDR3 has 15 amino acids. V was pared by 7 bases and J by 6 bases, with 8 bases of the junction left unmatched. Per the germline V gene, CDR1 is SGHTA and CDR2 is FQGTGA. DNA for the CDR3: TGTGCCAGCACCTCGGGACAGGGGGCCAACGATACGCAGTATTTT. It is translated as CASTSGQGANDTQYF.

V is TRBV27 and J is TRBJ1-6; 7 bases line up with TRBD1. Germline CDR1 reads MNHEY; CDR2 reads SMNVEV (reference sequence). The CDR3 contains 14 residues. The V gene end was trimmed by 4 bases and the J gene end by 11 bases; junction bases not matched to a gene: 8. CDR3 nucleotides: TGTGCCAGCAGTTCAACAGGGGCGGGGACACCCCTCCACTTT. This encodes CASSSTGAGTPLHF.

Points on this clone: Other DNA variants within this sample encode the same CDR3. The chain recombines TRBV30 with TRBJ1-2; D ambiguous. V gave up 4 bases and J gave up 3 bases, with 9 bases separating them. This CDR3 region has 12 residues. Looked up from germline, CDR1 is GTSNPN and CDR2 is SVGIG (reference sequence). The CDR3 protein is CAWNRGDYGYTF. The CDR3 DNA reads as TGTGCCTGGAATCGGGGAGACTATGGCTACACCTTC.

This clone was counted only a few times. The rearrangement links TRBV7-2 to TRBJ2-3, with TRBD2 identical over 10 bases. Trimming took 3 bases from V and 4 from J; bases not matched to a gene: 4. This CDR3 is built from 15 residues. Germline CDR1 reads SGHTA; CDR2 reads FQGNSA. CDR3 residues: CASSFLAGEADTQYF. Here the CDR3 DNA reads TGTGCCAGCAGCTTTCTAGCGGGAGAAGCAGATACGCAGTATTTT.

The gene calls are TRBV7-2 and TRBJ1-4; 10 positions match TRBD1. The V segment lost 2 bases and the J segment 7 bases; nucleotides outside the gene matches: 10. The germline gives CDR1 SGHTA, CDR2 FQGNSA. This CDR3 has 17 residues. CDR3 in DNA: TGTGCCAGCAGCTTAAGGTTGGGGGACAGGGGTAGTGAAAAACTGTTTTTT. It codes for CASSLRLGDRGSEKLFF.

This clone occurred a few times. The CDR3 DNA reads as TGTGCCAGCAGCCCTGTGGGGCTAGCTAACTATGGCTACACCTTC. Encoded protein: CASSPVGLANYGYTF. V and J are TRBV5-8 and TRBJ1-2, with D possibly matching TRBD1 (5 bases). Germline CDR1 and CDR2: SGHTS and YDEGEE. The CDR3 is 15 residues long. V was cut by 4 bases and J by 0 bases, with 13 bases left in between.

This clone was picked up one time. Other nucleotide sequences from this sample produce the same CDR3. The chain carries TRBV30 and TRBJ1-6, with a tentative D call TRBD1 (5 bases). This CDR3 comprises 14 residues. Trimming pared 0 bases from V and 6 bases from J, leaving 9 bases between. CDR1 GTSNPN and CDR2 SVGIG come from the germline V gene (reference sequence). CDR3 sequence: CAWSVGQGNSPLHF. CDR3 DNA sequence: TGTGCCTGGAGTGTTGGGCAGGGTAATTCACCCCTCCACTTT.

Points on this clone: A read error may produce the germline difference seen at one junction end. The rearrangement uses TRBV7-6 and TRBJ2-1, with D unresolved. Germline V CDR1 and CDR2: SGHVS, FNYEAQ. The CDR3 loop spans 14 amino acids. For the CDR3, the DNA is TGCGCTACGGTCCCGGGTATCTCCTACAATGAGCAGTTCTTC. Translation: CATVPGISYNEQFF. Full variable domain (remainder filled in from reference TRBV7-6 and TRBJ2-1): GAGVSQSPRYKVTKRGQDVALRCDPISGHVSLYWYRQALGQGPEFLTYFNYEAQQDKSGLPNDRFSAERPEGSISTLTIQRTEQRDSAMYRCATVPGISYNEQFFGPGTRLTVL.

This clone was found a few times. J is TRBJ1-4 and V is TRBV28; 7 nucleotides line up with TRBD1. This CDR3 is built from 15 residues. V was clipped by 5 bases and J by 7 bases; unmatched bases: 10. Per the germline V gene, CDR1 is MDHEN and CDR2 is SYDVKM. CDR3 nucleotide sequence: TGTGCCAGCAGTGCGACCGGGACAGTTAGTGAAAAACTGTTTTTT. Its translation is CASSATGTVSEKLFF.

This sequence joins TRBV5-6 and TRBJ1-2; D is possibly TRBD1 (5 bases). V lost 2 bases to trimming and J lost 5 bases, with 13 bases between them. The germline V gene has CDR1 SGHDT and CDR2 YYEEEE. This CDR3 region has 14 residues. The CDR3 reads CASSLQDLLYGYTF. CDR3 bases: TGTGCCAGCAGCTTACAGGACCTATTATATGGCTACACCTTC.

This chain uses TRBV30 with TRBJ1-2; TRBD1 matches 7 bases. Germline-derived CDR1 and CDR2 are GTSNPN and SVGIG (reference sequence). The CDR3 runs 12 residues. Unmatched junction bases numbered 6, after V lost 5 bases and J lost 6 bases. CDR3 DNA: TGTGCCTGGGACAGGGCCCCCAATGGCTACACCTTC. Translating it yields CAWDRAPNGYTF.

The chain links TRBV19 to TRBJ1-1; TRBD1 matches 7 bases. The CDR3 sequence is 14 residues long. V lost 5 bases and J lost 11; bases outside the gene matches: 14. Germline V gene sequence: CDR1 LNHDA, CDR2 SQIVND (reference sequence). Here the CDR3 reads CASSPGQRLVGAFF. For the CDR3, the DNA is TGTGCCAGTAGTCCGGGACAGAGGCTGGTGGGGGCTTTCTTT. The full variable domain, its missing parts supplied by reference TRBV19 and TRBJ1-1, is DGGITQSPKYLFRKEGQNVTLSCEQNLNHDAMYWYRQDPGQGLRLIYYSQIVNDFQKGDIAEGYSVSREKKESFPLTVTSAQKNPTAFYLCASSPGQRLVGAFFGQGTRLTVV.

This rearrangement joins TRBV7-2 to TRBJ2-5, with a weak D call TRBD1 (6 bases). Germline V CDR1 and CDR2: SGHTA, FQGNSA. The length of the CDR3 is 14 residues. Trimming removed 2 bases from V and 3 bases from J, with 10 bases in between. The CDR3 coding sequence is TGTGCCAGCAGCTTAATTCCAGGGGAAGAGACCCAGTACTTC. It yields the protein CASSLIPGEETQYF.

V usage is TRBV5-1 and J usage is TRBJ1-1, with TRBD1 identical over 7 bases. J was trimmed by 5 bases and V by 0 bases; bases with no gene match: 4. Germline V gives CDR1 SGHRS, CDR2 YFSETQ. The CDR3 is made up of 14 amino acids. CDR3 in amino acids: CASSLDRGSTEAFF. The DNA for the CDR3 is TGCGCCAGCAGCTTGGACAGGGGAAGTACTGAAGCTTTCTTT.

This rearrangement joins TRBV7-6 to TRBJ2-7; D is possibly TRBD2 (7 bases). Germline V gene sequence: CDR1 SGHVS, CDR2 FNYEAQ. With 0 bases removed from V and 0 bases from J, the gap between germline ends came to 18 bases. This CDR3 spans 18 amino acids. In DNA form, the CDR3 reads TGTGCCAGCAGCTTAGCTTTGAGGGGGGGCCCGAACTCCTACGAGCAGTACTTC. Its protein product is CASSLALRGGPNSYEQYF.

This chain joins TRBV4-3 and TRBJ2-7; TRBD1 might be the D (5 bases). Germline V CDR1 and CDR2: LGHNA, YSLEER. V lost 4 bases, J lost 0 bases, and 10 bases lay in between. The CDR3 totals 14 residues. CDR3 sequence (DNA): TGCGCCAGCAGCCGGACGACAGACTCCTACGAGCAGTACTTC. Its protein product is CASSRTTDSYEQYF.

This chain joins TRBV6-5 and TRBJ2-6, with D perhaps TRBD2 (6 bases). CDR1 MNHEY and CDR2 SVGAGI come from the germline V gene. The V gene lost 7 bases and the J gene lost 4 bases, with 14 bases spanning the gap. The CDR3 sequence is 15 residues long. CDR3 amino acids: CASTFARGGANVLTF. The CDR3 DNA reads TGTGCCAGCACCTTCGCCCGGGGGGGGGCCAACGTCCTGACTTTC.

This clone showed up just a few times. The chain couples TRBV29-1 to TRBJ2-7; TRBD2 matches 14 bases. Trimming cost V 1 base and J 4 bases; bases outside gene matches: 0. This CDR3 has 14 amino acids. Germline CDR1 reads SQVTM; CDR2 reads ANQGSEA. DNA of the CDR3: TGCAGCGTTGAAGGACTAGCGGGGGGGTACGAGCAGTACTTC. Amino acid sequence: CSVEGLAGGYEQYF.

The rearrangement uses TRBV9 and TRBJ2-2; TRBD1 matches 7 bases. The CDR3 runs 19 residues. Germline trimming cut 3 bases from V and 0 bases from J; bases unmatched to any gene: 14. Germline V gene lookup returns CDR1 SGDLS and CDR2 YYNGEE. In DNA, the CDR3 is TGTGCCAGCAGCGCCCCCCGGCAGGGGGTTCCCGCGAACACCGGGGAGCTGTTTTTT. Protein product: CASSAPRQGVPANTGELFF.

This clone was observed once. The rearrangement joins TRBV7-3 to TRBJ1-1; TRBD1 is a possible D gene (6 bases). Germline-derived CDR1 and CDR2 are SGHTA and FQGTGA. The CDR3 is 15 residues long. V was shortened by 6 bases and J by 5 bases, with 19 bases between the two germline ends. CDR3 sequence: CASSIRGGLGTEAFF. The DNA for the CDR3 is TGTGCCAGCAGTATAAGGGGGGGTTTGGGAACTGAAGCTTTCTTT. Combining the CDR3 with reference TRBV7-3 and TRBJ1-1 gives the whole variable domain GAGVSQTPSNKVTEKGKYVELRCDPISGHTALYWYRQSLGQGPEFLIYFQGTGAADDSGLPNDRFFAVRPEGSVSTLKIQRTERGDSAVYLCASSIRGGLGTEAFFGQGTRLTVV.

The genes are TRBV29-1 and TRBJ1-2; D is unresolved. Germline V CDR1 and CDR2: SQVTM, ANQGSEA. Trimming stripped 5 bases from V and 8 bases from J, with 9 bases between. The CDR3 is 10 residues long. CDR3 protein: CSVFVGGYTF. The CDR3, as DNA: TGCAGCGTTTTTGTGGGCGGCTACACCTTC.

This clone was observed a single time. The chain joins TRBV5-8 to TRBJ1-6; D remains unclear. Trimming pared 0 bases from V and 8 bases from J, leaving 9 bases between. Germline V CDR1 and CDR2: SGHTS, YDEGEE. The CDR3 extends over 14 amino acids. This CDR3 reads CASSLVGGHSPLHF. The CDR3, as DNA: TGTGCCAGCAGCTTGGTCGGAGGGCATTCACCCCTCCACTTT.